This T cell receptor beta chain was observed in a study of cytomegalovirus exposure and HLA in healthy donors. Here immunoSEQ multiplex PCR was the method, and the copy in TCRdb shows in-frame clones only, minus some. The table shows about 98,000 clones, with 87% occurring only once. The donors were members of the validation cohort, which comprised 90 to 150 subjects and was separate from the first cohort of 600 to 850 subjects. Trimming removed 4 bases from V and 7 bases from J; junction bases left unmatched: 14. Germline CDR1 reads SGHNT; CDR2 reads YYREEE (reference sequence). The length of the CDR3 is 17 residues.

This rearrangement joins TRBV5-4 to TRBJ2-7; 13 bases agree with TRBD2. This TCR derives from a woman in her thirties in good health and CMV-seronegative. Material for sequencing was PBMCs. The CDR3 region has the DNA TGTGCCAGCAGCCCCGGACTAGCGGGAGAATCGACGGGAGAGCAGTACTTC. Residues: CASSPGLAGESTGEQYF.